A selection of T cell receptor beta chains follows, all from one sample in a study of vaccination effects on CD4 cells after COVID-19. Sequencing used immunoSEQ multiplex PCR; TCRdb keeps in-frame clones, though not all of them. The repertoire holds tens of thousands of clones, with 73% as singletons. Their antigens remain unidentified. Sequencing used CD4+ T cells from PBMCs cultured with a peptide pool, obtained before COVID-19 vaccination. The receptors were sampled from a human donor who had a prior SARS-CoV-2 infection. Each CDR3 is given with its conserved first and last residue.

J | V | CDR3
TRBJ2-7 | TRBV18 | CASSKGNEQYF
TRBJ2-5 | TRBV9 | CASSVSNRLEETQYF
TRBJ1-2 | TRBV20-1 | CSATGLGGYTF
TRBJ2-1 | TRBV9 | CASSVESPDAGLYNEQFF
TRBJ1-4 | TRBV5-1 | CASSEPVRKKLFF
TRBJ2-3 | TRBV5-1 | CASSSKAGDRGVNTQYF
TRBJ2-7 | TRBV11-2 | CASRKPGQRTYEQYF
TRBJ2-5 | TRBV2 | CASILAGQGQETQYF
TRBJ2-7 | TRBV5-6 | CASSLVGDPWAYF
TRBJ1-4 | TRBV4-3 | CASSQATGEGAEKLFF
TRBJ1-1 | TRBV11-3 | CASKTDPGNTEAFF
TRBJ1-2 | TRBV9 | CASSSGGLRYTF
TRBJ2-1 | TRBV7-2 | CASSLAAPWRSGILDEQFF
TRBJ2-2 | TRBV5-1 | CASSPRDRAPGELFF
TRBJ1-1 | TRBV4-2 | CASRLGQGKNTEAFF
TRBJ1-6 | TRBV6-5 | CATGRGSLNSPLHF